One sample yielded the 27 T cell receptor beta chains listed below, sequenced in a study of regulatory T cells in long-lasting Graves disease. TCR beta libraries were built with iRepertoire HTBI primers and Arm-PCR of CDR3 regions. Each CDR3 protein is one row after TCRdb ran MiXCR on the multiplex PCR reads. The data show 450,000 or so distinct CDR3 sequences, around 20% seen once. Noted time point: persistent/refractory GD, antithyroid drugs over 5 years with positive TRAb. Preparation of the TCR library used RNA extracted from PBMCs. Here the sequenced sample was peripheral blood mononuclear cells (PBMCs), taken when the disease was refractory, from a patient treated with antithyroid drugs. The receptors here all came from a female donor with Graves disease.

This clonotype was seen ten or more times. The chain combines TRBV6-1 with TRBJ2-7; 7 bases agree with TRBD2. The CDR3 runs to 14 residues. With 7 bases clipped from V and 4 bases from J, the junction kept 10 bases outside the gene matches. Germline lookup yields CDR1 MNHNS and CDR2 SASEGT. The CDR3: CASTSGLPFYEQYF. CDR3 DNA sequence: TGTGCCAGCACCTCGGGACTACCTTTTTACGAGCAGTACTTC.

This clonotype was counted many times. For the CDR3, the DNA is TGTGCCAGCAGCTTAGCCCCACTGAAGACCCAGTACTTC. Translating it yields CASSLAPLKTQYF. This chain uses TRBV7-8 with TRBJ2-5, with no clear D. The CDR3 has 13 residues. Germline V gives CDR1 SGHVS, CDR2 FQNEAQ. V lost 0 bases, J lost 6 bases, and 8 bases lay in between.

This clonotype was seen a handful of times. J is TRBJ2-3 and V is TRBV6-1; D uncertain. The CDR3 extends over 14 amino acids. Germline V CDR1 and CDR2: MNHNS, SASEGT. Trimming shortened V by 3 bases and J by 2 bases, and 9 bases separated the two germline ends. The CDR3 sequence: CASSDPGITDTQYF. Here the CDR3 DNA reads TGTGCCAGCAGTGACCCTGGGATCACAGATACGCAGTATTTT.

The CDR3 DNA reads TGTGCCAGCAGCCAATACCTTTTCCTGGGCGGCTACACCTTC. Its translation: CASSQYLFLGGYTF. The gene calls are TRBV3-1 and TRBJ1-2; D is ambiguous. Trimming pared 2 bases from V and 8 bases from J, leaving 15 bases between. Germline CDR1 LGHDT, CDR2 YNNKEL (reference sequence). The CDR3 consists of 14 residues.

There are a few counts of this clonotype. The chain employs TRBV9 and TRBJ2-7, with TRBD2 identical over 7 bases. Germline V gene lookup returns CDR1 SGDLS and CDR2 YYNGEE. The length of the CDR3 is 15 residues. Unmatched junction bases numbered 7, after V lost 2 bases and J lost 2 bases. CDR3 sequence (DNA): TGTGCCAGCAGCGTTGGGCTAGCGGATGCCTACGAGCAGTACTTC. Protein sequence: CASSVGLADAYEQYF.

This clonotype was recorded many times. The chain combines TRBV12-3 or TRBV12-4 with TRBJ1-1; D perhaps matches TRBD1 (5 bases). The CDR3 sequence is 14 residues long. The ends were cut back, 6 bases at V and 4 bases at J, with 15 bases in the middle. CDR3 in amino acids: CASSWGRGFTEAFF. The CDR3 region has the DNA TGTGCCAGCAGCTGGGGACGGGGGTTCACTGAAGCTTTCTTT.

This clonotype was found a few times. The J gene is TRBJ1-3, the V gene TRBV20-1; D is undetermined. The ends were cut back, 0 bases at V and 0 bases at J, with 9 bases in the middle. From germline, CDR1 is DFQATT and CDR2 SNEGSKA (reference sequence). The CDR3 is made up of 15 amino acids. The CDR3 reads CSARDSFSSGNTIYF. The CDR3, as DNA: TGCAGTGCTAGAGATAGCTTTTCCTCTGGAAACACCATATATTTT.

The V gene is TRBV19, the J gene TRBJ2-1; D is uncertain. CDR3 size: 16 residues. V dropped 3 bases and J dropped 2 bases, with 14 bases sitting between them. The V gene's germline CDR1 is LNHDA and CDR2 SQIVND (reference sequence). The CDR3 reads CASSMVLGGAYNEQFF. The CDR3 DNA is TGTGCCAGTAGTATGGTTTTGGGCGGAGCCTACAATGAGCAGTTCTTC.

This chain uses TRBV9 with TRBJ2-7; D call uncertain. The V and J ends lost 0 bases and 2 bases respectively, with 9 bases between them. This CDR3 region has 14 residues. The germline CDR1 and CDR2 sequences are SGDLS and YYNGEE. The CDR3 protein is CASSVGIGAYEQYF. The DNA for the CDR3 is TGTGCCAGCAGCGTAGGAATTGGCGCCTACGAGCAGTACTTC.

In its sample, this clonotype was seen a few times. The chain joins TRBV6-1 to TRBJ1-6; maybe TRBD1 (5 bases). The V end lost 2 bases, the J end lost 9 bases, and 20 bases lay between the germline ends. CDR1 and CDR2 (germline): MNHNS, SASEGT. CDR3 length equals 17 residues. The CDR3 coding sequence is TGTGCCAGCAGTGAATGGTGGGACCCCGAGGACGGTTCACCCCTCCACTTT. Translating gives CASSEWWDPEDGSPLHF.

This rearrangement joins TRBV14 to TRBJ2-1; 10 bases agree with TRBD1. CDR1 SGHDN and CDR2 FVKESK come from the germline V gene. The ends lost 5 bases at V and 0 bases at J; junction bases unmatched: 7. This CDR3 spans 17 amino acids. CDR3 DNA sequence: TGTGCCAGCAGCTGGGACAGGGGAGTAAGCTCCTACAATGAGCAGTTCTTC. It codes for CASSWDRGVSSYNEQFF.

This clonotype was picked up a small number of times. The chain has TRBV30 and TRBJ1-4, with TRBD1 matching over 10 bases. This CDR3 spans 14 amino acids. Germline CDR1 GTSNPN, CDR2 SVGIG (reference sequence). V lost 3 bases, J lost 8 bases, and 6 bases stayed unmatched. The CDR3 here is CAWRRTGGLEKLFF. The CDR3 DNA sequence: TGTGCCTGGAGGCGGACAGGGGGACTCGAAAAACTGTTTTTT. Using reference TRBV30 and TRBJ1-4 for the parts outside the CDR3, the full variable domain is SQTIHQWPATLVQPVGSPLSLECTVEGTSNPNLYWYRQAAGRGLQLLFYSVGIGQISSEVPQNLSASRPQDRQFILSSKKLLLSDSGFYLCAWRRTGGLEKLFFGSGTQLSVL.

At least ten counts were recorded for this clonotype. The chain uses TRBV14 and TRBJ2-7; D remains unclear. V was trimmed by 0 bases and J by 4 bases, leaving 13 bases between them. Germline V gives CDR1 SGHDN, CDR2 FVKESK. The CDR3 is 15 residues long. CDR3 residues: CASSQDENWLYEQYF. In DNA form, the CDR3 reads TGTGCCAGCAGCCAAGATGAAAACTGGCTTTACGAGCAGTACTTC. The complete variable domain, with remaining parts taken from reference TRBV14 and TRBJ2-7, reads EAGVTQFPSHSVIEKGQTVTLRCDPISGHDNLYWYRRVMGKEIKFLLHFVKESKQDESGMPNNRFLAERTGGTYSTLKVQPAELEDSGVYFCASSQDENWLYEQYFGPGTRLTVT.

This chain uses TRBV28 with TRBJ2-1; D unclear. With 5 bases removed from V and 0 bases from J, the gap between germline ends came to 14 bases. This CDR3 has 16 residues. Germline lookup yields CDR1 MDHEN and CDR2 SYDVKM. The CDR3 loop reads CASSGLVGSSYNEQFF. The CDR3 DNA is TGTGCCAGCAGTGGGTTGGTGGGAAGCTCCTACAATGAGCAGTTCTTC.

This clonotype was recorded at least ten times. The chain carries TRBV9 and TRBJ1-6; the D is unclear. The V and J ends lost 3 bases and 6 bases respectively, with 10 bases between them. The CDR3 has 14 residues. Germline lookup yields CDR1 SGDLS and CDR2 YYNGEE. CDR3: CASSAGSSNSPLHF. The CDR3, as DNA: TGTGCCAGCAGCGCGGGGTCAAGTAATTCACCCCTCCACTTT. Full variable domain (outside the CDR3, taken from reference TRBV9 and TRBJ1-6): DSGVTQTPKHLITATGQRVTLRCSPRSGDLSVYWYQQSLDQGLQFLIQYYNGEERAKGNILERFSAQQFPDLHSELNLSSLELGDSALYFCASSAGSSNSPLHFGNGTRLTVT.

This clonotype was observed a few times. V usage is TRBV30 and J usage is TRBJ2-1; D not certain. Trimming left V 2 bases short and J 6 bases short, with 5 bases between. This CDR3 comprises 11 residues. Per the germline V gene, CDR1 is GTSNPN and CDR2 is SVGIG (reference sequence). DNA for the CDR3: TGTGCCTGGAGTCCAGGCAATGAGCAGTTCTTC. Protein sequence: CAWSPGNEQFF.

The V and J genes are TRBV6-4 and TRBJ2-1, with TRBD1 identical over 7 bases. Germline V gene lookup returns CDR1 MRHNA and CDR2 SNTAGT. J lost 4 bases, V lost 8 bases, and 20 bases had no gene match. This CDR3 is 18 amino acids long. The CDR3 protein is CASHVQDRPPPSYNEQFF. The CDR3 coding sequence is TGTGCCAGCCATGTACAGGACAGGCCGCCCCCCTCATACAATGAGCAGTTCTTC.

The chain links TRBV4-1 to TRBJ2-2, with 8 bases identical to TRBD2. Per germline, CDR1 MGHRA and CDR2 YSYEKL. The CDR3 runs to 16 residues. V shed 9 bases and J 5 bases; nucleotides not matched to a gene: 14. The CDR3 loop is CASSPRAGAGTGELFF. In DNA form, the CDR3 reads TGCGCCAGTAGTCCGAGAGCGGGGGCGGGGACCGGGGAGCTGTTTTTT.

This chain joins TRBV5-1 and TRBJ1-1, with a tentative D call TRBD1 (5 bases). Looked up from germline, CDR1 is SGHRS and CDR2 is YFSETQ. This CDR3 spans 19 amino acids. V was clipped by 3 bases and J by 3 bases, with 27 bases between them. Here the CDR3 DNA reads TGCGCCAGCAGCTCTTGGCCCGATACGGGGATCGGGGCGCACACTGAAGCTTTCTTT. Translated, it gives CASSSWPDTGIGAHTEAFF.

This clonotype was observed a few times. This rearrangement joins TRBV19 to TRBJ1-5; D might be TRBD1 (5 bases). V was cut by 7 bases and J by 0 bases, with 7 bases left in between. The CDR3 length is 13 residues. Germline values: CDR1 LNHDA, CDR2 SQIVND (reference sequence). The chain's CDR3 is CASNQGSNQPQHF. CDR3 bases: TGTGCCAGTAATCAGGGTAGCAATCAGCCCCAGCATTTT.

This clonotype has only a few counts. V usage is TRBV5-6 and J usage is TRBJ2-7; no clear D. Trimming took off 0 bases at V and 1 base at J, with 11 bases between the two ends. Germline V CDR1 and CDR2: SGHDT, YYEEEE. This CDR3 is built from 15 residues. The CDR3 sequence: CASSLERARSYEQYF. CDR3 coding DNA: TGTGCCAGCAGCTTGGAAAGGGCCCGATCCTACGAGCAGTACTTC.

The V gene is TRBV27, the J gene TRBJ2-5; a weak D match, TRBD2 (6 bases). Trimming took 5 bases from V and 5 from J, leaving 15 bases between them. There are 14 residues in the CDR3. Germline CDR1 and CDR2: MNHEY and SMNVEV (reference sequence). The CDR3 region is CASSPGGDWETQYF. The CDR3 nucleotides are TGTGCCAGCAGTCCCGGAGGGGATTGGGAGACCCAGTACTTC.

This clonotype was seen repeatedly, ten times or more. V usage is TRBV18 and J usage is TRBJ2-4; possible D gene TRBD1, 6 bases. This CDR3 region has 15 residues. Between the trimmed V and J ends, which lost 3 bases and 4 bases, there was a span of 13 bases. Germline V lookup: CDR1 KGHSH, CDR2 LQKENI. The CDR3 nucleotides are TGTGCCAGCTCACCTCTCTCTGGACAGAAAAACATTCAGTACTTC. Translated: CASSPLSGQKNIQYF.

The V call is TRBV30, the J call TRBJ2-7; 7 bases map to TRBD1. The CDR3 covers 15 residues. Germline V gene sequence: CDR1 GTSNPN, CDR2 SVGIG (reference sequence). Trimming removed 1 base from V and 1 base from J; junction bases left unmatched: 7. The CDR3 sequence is CAWSDEGALSYEQYF. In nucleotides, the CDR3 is TGTGCCTGGAGTGACGAGGGGGCCCTATCCTACGAGCAGTACTTC.

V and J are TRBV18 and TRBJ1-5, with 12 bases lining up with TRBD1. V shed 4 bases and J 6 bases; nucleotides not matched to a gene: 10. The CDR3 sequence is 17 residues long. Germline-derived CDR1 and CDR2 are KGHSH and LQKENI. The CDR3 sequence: CASSLNPGQGAGQPQHF. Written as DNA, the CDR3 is TGTGCCAGCTCACTGAACCCGGGACAGGGGGCCGGTCAGCCCCAGCATTTT. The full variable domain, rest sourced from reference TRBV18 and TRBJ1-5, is NAGVMQNPRHLVRRRGQEARLRCSPMKGHSHVYWYRQLPEEGLKFMVYLQKENIIDESGMPKERFSAEFPKEGPSILRIQQVVRGDSAAYFCASSLNPGQGAGQPQHFGDGTRLSIL.

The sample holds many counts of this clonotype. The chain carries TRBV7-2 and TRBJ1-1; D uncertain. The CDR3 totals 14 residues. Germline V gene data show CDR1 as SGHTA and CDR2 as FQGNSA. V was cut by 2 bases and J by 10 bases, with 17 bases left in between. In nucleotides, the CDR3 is TGTGCCAGCAGCTTACCGAGCGTCCCGCGTGGAGCTTTCTTT. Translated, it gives CASSLPSVPRGAFF.

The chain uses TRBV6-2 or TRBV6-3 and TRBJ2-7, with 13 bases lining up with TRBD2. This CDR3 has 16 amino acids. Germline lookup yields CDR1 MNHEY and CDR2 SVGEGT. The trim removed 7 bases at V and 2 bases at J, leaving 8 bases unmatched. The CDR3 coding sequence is TGTGCCAGCACCCTACTGGGACTAGCGGGACCCTACGAGCAGTACTTC. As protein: CASTLLGLAGPYEQYF.